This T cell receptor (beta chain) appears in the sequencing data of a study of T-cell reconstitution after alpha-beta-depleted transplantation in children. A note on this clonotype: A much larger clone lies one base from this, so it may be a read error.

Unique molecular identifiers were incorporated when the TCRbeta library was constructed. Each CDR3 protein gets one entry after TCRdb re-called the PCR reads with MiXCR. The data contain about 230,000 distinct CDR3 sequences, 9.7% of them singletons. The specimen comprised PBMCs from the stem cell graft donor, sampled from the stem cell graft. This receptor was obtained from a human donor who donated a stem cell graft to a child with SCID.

The CDR3, as DNA: TGTGCCAGCAGCGGCCGAGGGACAGGCGGAGGCGGCGACACCTTC. Encoded protein: CASSGRGTGGGGDTF. The chain joins TRBV7-8 to TRBJ1-2; TRBD1 matches at 8 bases. This CDR3 comprises 15 residues. The ends lost 5 bases at V and 12 bases at J; junction bases unmatched: 17. Germline lookup yields CDR1 SGHVS and CDR2 FQNEAQ.